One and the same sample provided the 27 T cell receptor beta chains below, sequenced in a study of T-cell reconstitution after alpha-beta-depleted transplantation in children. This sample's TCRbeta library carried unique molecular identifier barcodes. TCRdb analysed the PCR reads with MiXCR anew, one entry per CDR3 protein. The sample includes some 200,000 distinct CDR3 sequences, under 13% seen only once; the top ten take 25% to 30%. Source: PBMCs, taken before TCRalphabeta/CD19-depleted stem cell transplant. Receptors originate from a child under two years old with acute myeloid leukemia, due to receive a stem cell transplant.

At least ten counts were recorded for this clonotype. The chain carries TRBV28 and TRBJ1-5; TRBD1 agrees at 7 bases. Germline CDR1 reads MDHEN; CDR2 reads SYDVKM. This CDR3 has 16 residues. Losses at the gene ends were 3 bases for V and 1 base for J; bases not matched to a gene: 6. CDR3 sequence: CASSLGTAGSNQPQHF. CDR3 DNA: TGTGCCAGCAGTTTGGGGACAGCGGGGAGCAATCAGCCCCAGCATTTT. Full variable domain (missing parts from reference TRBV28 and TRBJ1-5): DVKVTQSSRYLVKRTGEKVFLECVQDMDHENMFWYRQDPGLGLRLIYFSYDVKMKEKGDIPEGYSVSREKKERFSLILESASTNQTSMYLCASSLGTAGSNQPQHFGDGTRLSIL.

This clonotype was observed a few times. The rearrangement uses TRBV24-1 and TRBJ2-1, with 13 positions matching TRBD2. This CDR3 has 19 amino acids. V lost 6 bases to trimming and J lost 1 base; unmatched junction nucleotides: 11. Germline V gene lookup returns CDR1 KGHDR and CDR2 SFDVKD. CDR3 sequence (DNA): TGTGCCACCAGTCTCGCCGGGACTAGCGGGATCGGTTCCTACAATGAGCAGTTCTTC. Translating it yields CATSLAGTSGIGSYNEQFF.

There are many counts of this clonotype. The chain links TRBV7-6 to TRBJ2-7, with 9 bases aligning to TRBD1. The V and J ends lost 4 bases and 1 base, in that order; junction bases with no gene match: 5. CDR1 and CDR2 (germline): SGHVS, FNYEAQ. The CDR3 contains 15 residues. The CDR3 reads CASSYGTGLSYEQYF. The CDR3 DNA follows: TGTGCCAGCAGCTATGGGACAGGGCTTTCCTACGAGCAGTACTTC.

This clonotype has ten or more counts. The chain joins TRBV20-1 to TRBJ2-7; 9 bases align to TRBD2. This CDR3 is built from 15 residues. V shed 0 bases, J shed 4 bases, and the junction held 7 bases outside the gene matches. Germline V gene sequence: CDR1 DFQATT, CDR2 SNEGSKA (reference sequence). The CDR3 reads CSARDTSGSGYEQYF. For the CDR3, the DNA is TGCAGTGCTAGAGATACTAGCGGGTCTGGGTACGAGCAGTACTTC.

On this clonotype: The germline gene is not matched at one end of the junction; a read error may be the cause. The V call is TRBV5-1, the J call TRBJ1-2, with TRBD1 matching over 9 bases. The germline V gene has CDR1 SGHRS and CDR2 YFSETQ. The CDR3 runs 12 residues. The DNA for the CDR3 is TGCGCCAGCAGCTTTACTGACAGGGGGGACCACTTC. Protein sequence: CASSFTDRGDHF.

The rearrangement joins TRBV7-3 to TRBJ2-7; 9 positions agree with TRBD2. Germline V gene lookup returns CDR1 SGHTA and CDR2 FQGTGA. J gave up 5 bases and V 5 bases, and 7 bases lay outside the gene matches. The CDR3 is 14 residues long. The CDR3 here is CASSRGGAADEQYF. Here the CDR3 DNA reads TGTGCCAGCAGCCGCGGGGGGGCCGCCGACGAGCAGTACTTC.

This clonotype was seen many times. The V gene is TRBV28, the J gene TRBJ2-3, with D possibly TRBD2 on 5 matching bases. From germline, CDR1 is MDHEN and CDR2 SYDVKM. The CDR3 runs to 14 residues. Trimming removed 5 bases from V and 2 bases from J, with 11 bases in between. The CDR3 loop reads CASSRSGLTDTQYF. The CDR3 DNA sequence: TGTGCCAGCAGTAGGAGCGGACTCACAGATACGCAGTATTTT.

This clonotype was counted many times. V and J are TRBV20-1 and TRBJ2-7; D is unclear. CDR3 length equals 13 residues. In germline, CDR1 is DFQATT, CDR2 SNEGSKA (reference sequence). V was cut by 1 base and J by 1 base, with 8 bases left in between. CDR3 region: CSARGPESYEQYF. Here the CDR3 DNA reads TGCAGTGCTAGAGGTCCGGAATCCTACGAGCAGTACTTC.

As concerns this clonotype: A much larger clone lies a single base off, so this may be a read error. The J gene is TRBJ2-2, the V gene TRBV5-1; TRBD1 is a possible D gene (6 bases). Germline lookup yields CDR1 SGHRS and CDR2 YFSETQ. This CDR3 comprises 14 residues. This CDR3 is CTSSLGAGTGELFF. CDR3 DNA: TGCACCAGCAGCTTGGGGGCTGGCACCGGGGAGCTGTTTTTT.

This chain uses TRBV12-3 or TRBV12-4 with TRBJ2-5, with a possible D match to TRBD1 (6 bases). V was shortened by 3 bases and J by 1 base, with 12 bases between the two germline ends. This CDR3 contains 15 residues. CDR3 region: CASSFSGTPQETQYF. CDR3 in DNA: TGTGCCAGCAGTTTTTCCGGGACACCCCAAGAGACCCAGTACTTC.

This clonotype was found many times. The CDR3 bases are TGCAGCGTTGAAGATTTGCAGGGTAGGCCAGATACGCAGTATTTT. Residues: CSVEDLQGRPDTQYF. V is TRBV29-1 and J is TRBJ2-3; a possible D gene is TRBD1 (5 bases). The CDR3 is made up of 15 amino acids. The ends were cut back, 0 bases at V and 4 bases at J, with 14 bases in the middle. Germline CDR1 and CDR2: SQVTM and ANQGSEA.

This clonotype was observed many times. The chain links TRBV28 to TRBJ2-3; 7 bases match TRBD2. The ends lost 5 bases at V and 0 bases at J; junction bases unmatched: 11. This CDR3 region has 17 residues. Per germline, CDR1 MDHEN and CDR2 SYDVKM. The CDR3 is CASSLALAGSSTDTQYF. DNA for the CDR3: TGTGCCAGCAGTCTCGCCTTAGCGGGTTCTAGCACAGATACGCAGTATTTT.

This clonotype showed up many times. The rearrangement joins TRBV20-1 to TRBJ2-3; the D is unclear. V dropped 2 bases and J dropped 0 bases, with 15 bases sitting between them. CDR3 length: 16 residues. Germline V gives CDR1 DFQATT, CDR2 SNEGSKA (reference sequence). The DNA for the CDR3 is TGCAGTGCTAGATTGGGCGGAACCACTAGCACAGATACGCAGTATTTT. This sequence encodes CSARLGGTTSTDTQYF.

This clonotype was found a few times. CDR3 region: CASSFSGFNEKLFF. The CDR3 DNA sequence: TGTGCCAGCAGCTTTTCTGGATTTAATGAAAAACTGTTTTTT. The chain joins TRBV5-6 to TRBJ1-4; D unclear. Germline CDR1 reads SGHDT; CDR2 reads YYEEEE. Deletions cut 2 bases from V and 4 bases from J, with 9 bases between. The CDR3 runs to 14 residues.

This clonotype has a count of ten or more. The CDR3 DNA reads TGTGCCACCAGTACGCGGGGGAGCACAGATACGCAGTATTTT. Its translation is CATSTRGSTDTQYF. The rearrangement joins TRBV24-1 to TRBJ2-3; 7 bases fit TRBD2. The CDR3 spans 14 residues. V lost 6 bases to trimming and J lost 0 bases; unmatched junction nucleotides: 2. CDR1 and CDR2 (germline): KGHDR, SFDVKD.

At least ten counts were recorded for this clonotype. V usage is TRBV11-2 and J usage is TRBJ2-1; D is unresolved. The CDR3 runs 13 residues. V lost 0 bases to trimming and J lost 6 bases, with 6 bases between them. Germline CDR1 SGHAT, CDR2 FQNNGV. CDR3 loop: CASSLDVGNEQFF. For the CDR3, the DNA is TGTGCCAGCAGCTTAGACGTTGGCAATGAGCAGTTCTTC.

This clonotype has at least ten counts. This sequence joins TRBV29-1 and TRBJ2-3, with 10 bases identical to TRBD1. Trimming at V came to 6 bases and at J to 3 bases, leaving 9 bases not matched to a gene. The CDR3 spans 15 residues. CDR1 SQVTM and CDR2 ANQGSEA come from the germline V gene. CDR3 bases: TGCAGCGTCGCCGTGAGGGGACAGGGGACAGATACGCAGTATTTT. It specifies CSVAVRGQGTDTQYF.

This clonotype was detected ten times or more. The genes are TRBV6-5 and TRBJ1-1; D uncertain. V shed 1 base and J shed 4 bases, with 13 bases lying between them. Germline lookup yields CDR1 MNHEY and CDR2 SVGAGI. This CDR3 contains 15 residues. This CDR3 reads CASSYLPGGRTEAFF. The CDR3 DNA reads TGTGCCAGCAGTTACTTGCCAGGAGGCCGCACTGAAGCTTTCTTT.

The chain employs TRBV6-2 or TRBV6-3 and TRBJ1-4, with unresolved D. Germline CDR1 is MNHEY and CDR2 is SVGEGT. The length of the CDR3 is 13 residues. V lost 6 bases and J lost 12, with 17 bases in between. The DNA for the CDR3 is TGTGCCAGCAGCCCCGGGTCCCTATTGGAACTGTTTTTT. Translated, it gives CASSPGSLLELFF.

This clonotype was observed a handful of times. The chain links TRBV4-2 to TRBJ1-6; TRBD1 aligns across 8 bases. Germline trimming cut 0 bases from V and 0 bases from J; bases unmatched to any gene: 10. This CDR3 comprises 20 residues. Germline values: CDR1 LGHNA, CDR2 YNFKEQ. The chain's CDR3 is CASSQEPRTGGSSYNSPLHF. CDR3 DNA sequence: TGTGCCAGCAGCCAAGAACCTCGAACAGGGGGTAGCTCCTATAATTCACCCCTCCACTTT.

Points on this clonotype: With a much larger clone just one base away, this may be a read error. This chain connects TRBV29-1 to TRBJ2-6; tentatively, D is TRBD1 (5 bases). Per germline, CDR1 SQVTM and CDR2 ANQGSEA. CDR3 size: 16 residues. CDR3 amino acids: CSVETDLGSGANVPTF. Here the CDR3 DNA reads TGCAGCGTTGAGACCGACCTCGGATCTGGGGCCAACGTCCCGACTTTC.

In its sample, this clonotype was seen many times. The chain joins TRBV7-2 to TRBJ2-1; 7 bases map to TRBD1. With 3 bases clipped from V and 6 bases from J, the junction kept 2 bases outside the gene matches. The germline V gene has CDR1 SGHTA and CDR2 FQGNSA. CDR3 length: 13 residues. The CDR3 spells CASSFYRGNEQFF. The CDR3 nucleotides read TGTGCCAGCAGCTTTTACAGGGGCAATGAGCAGTTCTTC.

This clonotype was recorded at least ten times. The CDR3 loop reads CASIGGGQGTETQYF. The CDR3 nucleotides are TGTGCCAGCATCGGGGGAGGGCAGGGGACAGAGACCCAGTACTTC. The V call is TRBV2, the J call TRBJ2-5, with a tentative D call TRBD2 (7 bases). Trimming cost V 7 bases and J 4 bases, with 19 bases left between them. The CDR3 has 15 amino acids. Per germline, CDR1 SNHLY and CDR2 FYNNEI.

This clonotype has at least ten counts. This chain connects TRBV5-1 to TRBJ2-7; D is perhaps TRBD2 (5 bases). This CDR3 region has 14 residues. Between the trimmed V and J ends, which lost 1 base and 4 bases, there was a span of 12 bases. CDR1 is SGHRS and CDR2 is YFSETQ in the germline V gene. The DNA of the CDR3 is TGCGCCAGCAGCTTGAGCGGCTCGTGGTACGAGCAGTACTTC. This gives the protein CASSLSGSWYEQYF.

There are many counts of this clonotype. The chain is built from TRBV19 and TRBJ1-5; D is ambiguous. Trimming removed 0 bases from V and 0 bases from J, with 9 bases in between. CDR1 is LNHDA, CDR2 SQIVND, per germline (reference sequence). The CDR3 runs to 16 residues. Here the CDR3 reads CASSIDWVFSNQPQHF. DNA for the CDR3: TGTGCCAGTAGTATAGATTGGGTATTTAGCAATCAGCCCCAGCATTTT. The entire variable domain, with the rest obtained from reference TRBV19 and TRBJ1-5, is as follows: DGGITQSPKYLFRKEGQNVTLSCEQNLNHDAMYWYRQDPGQGLRLIYYSQIVNDFQKGDIAEGYSVSREKKESFPLTVTSAQKNPTAFYLCASSIDWVFSNQPQHFGDGTRLSIL.

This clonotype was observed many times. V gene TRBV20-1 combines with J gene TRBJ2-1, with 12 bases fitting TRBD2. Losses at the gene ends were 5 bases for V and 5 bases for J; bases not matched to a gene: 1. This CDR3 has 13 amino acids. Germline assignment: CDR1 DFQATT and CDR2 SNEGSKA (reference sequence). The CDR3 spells CSAWTSGNNEQFF. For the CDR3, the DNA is TGCAGTGCTTGGACTAGCGGGAACAATGAGCAGTTCTTC.

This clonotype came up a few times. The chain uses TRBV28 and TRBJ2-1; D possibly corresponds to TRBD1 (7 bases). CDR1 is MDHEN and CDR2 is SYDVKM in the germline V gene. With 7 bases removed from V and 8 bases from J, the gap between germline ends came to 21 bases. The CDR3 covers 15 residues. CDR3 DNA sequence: TGTGCCAGCAACCAGGGGGGCCTTGGAGTGGATGAGCAGTTCTTC. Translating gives CASNQGGLGVDEQFF.